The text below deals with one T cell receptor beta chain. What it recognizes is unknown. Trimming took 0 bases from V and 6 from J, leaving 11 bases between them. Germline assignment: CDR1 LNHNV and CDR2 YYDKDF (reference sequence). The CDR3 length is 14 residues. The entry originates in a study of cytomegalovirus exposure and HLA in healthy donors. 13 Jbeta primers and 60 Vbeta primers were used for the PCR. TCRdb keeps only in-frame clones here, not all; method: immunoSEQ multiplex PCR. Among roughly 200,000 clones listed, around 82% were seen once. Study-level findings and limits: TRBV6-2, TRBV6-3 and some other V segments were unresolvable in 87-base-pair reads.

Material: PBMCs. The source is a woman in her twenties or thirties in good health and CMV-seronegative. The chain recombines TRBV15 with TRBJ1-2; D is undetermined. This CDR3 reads CATSRDSTTDGYTF. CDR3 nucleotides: TGTGCCACCAGCAGAGATTCCACAACCGATGGCTACACCTTC.